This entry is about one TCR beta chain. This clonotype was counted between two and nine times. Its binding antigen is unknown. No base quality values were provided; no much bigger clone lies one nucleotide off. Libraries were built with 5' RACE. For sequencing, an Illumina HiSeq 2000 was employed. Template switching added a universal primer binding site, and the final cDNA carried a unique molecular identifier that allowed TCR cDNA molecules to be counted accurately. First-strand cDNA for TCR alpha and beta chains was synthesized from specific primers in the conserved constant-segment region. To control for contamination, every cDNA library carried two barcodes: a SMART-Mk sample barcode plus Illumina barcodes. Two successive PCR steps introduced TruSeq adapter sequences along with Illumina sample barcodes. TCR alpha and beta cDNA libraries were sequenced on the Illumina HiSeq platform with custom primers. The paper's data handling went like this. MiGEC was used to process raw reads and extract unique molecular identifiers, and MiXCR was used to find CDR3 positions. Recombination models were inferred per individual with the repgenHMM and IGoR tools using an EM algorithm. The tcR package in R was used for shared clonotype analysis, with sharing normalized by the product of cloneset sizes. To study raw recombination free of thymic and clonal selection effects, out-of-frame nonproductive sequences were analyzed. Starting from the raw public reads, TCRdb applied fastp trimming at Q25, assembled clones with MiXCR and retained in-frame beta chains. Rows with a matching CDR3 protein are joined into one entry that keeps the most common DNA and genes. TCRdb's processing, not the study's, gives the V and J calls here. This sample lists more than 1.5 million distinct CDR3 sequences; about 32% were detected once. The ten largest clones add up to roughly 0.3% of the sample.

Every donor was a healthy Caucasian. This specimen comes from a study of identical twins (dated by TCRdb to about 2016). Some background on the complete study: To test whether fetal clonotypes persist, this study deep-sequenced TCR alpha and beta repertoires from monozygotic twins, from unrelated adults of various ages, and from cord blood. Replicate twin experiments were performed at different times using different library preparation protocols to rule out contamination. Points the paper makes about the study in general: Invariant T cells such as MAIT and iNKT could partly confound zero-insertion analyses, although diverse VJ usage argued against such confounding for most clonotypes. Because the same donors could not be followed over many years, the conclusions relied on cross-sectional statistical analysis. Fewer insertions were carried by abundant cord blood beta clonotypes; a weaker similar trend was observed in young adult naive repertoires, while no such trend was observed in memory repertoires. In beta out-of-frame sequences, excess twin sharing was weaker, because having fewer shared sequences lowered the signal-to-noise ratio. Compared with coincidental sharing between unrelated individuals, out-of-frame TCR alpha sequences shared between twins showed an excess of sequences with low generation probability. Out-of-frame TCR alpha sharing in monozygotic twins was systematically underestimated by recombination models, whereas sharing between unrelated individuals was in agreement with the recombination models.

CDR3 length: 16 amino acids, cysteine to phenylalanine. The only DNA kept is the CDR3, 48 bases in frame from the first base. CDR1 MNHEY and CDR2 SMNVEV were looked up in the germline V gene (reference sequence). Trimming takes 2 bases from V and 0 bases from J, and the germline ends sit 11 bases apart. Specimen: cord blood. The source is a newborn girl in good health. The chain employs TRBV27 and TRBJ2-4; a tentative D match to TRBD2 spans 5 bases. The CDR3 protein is CASSLTGILAKNIQYF. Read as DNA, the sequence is TGTGCCAGCAGTTTAACGGGGATACTAGCCAAAAACATTCAGTACTTC.